Each of the 32 T cell receptor beta chains below was sequenced from the same sample in a study of T cell repertoires in cytomegalovirus infection. TCRdb re-analysed the reads in MiXCR, keeping a single row per CDR3 protein. There are fewer than 250,000 distinct CDR3 sequences in the sample; 9% to 15% occur only once, and 1.5% to 2% lies in the top ten. The sample taken for sequencing was PBMCs. The receptors stem from a human donor in good health (CMV status not recorded). Some clones in this sample may be carry-over from other donors' samples.

The genes are TRBV25-1 and TRBJ2-2; unclear D gene. The CDR3 is made up of 13 amino acids. Germline lookup yields CDR1 MGHDK and CDR2 SYGVNS. Deletions cut 4 bases from V and 6 bases from J, with 9 bases between. The CDR3 loop is CASSARFAGELFF. The CDR3 DNA reads as TGTGCCAGCAGTGCCCGATTTGCCGGGGAGCTGTTTTTT.

This clonotype was picked up many times. The chain has TRBV7-2 and TRBJ1-1; 7 bases agree with TRBD1. The V gene's germline CDR1 is SGHTA and CDR2 FQGNSA. Trimming removed 2 bases from V and 0 bases from J; junction bases left unmatched: 3. This CDR3 is 15 amino acids long. CDR3 region: CASSLLTGVNTEAFF. The CDR3 bases are TGTGCCAGCAGCTTATTAACAGGGGTGAACACTGAAGCTTTCTTT. Full variable domain (rest looked up from reference TRBV7-2 and TRBJ1-1): GAGVSQSPSNKVTEKGKDVELRCDPISGHTALYWYRQSLGQGLEFLIYFQGNSAPDKSGLPSDRFSAERTGGSVSTLTIQRTQQEDSAVYLCASSLLTGVNTEAFFGQGTRLTVV.

A remark on this clonotype: A read error is possible here, since a much larger clone lies one base away. The chain's CDR3 is CASSFSRRETQYF. DNA of the CDR3: TGTGCCAGCAGTTTTAGCCGGAGGGAGACCCAGTACTTC. The J gene is TRBJ2-5, the V gene TRBV28; maybe TRBD2 (5 bases). This CDR3 region has 13 residues. The germline V and J ends were trimmed by 3 bases and 5 bases, with 10 bases remaining between them. Per the germline V gene, CDR1 is MDHEN and CDR2 is SYDVKM. The full variable domain, in which reference TRBV28 and TRBJ2-5 provide the parts outside the CDR3, is DVKVTQSSRYLVKRTGEKVFLECVQDMDHENMFWYRQDPGLGLRLIYFSYDVKMKEKGDIPEGYSVSREKKERFSLILESASTNQTSMYLCASSFSRRETQYFGPGTRLLVL.

This clonotype occurred many times. The genes are TRBV3-1 and TRBJ1-2, with 7 nucleotides matching TRBD1. The ends lost 2 bases at V and 0 bases at J; junction bases unmatched: 3. This CDR3 has 15 amino acids. CDR1 and CDR2 (germline): LGHDT, YNNKEL (reference sequence). The CDR3 DNA is TGTGCCAGCAGCCAATGGGACAGTTCTAACTATGGCTACACCTTC. Translated: CASSQWDSSNYGYTF.

This clonotype came up many times. The chain recombines TRBV24-1 with TRBJ2-2; no clear D gene. This CDR3 contains 13 residues. CDR1 and CDR2 from the germline V gene are KGHDR and SFDVKD. Trimming shortened V by 7 bases and J by 7 bases, and 12 bases separated the two germline ends. This CDR3 reads CATSARLGGELFF. Written as DNA, the CDR3 is TGTGCCACCAGCGCACGTCTGGGCGGGGAGCTGTTTTTT.

The table lists this clonotype with a few counts. The CDR3 DNA reads TGTGCCAGCGTTGCCGGGGAGCTGTTTTTT. As protein: CASVAGELFF. The chain is built from TRBV7-9 and TRBJ2-2; no clear D gene. This CDR3 spans 10 amino acids. Trimming took off 8 bases at V and 6 bases at J, with 4 bases between the two ends. CDR1 SEHNR and CDR2 FQNEAQ come from the germline V gene (reference sequence). Using reference TRBV7-9 and TRBJ2-2 for the parts outside the CDR3, the full variable domain is DTGVSQNPRHKITKRGQNVTFRCDPISEHNRLYWYRQTLGQGPEFLTYFQNEAQLEKSRLLSDRFSAERPKGSFSTLEIQRTEQGDSAMYLCASVAGELFFGEGSRLTVL.

This clonotype occurred many times. The V call is TRBV7-6, the J call TRBJ1-2; 10 nucleotides agree with TRBD1. From germline, CDR1 is SGHVS and CDR2 FNYEAQ. The CDR3 length is 15 residues. Unmatched junction bases numbered 6, after V lost 4 bases and J lost 4 bases. In nucleotides, the CDR3 is TGTGCCAGCAGCTCTCCGGGACAGGGGATCTATGGCTACACCTTC. It translates to CASSSPGQGIYGYTF.

V is TRBV2 and J is TRBJ2-2, with D possibly matching TRBD1 (7 bases). The germline V gene has CDR1 SNHLY and CDR2 FYNNEI. CDR3 length: 15 residues. V lost 1 base, J lost 6 bases, and 12 bases lay in between. The CDR3 nucleotides are TGTGCCAGCAGTGAAGGGGGAGGACAGGCCGGGGAGCTGTTTTTT. It codes for CASSEGGGQAGELFF. The full variable domain, rest sourced from reference TRBV2 and TRBJ2-2, is EPEVTQTPSHQVTQMGQEVILRCVPISNHLYFYWYRQILGQKVEFLVSFYNNEISEKSEIFDDQFSVERPDGSNFTLKIRSTKLEDSAMYFCASSEGGGQAGELFFGEGSRLTVL.

There are many counts of this clonotype. J is TRBJ2-1 and V is TRBV6-1; D uncertain. The V and J ends lost 5 bases and 8 bases respectively, with 10 bases between them. Germline CDR1 MNHNS, CDR2 SASEGT. This CDR3 region has 12 residues. CDR3 protein: CASSYGWDEQFF. CDR3 nucleotides: TGTGCCAGCAGTTATGGTTGGGATGAGCAGTTCTTC.

This clonotype was found many times. V is TRBV7-2 and J is TRBJ1-3, with TRBD1 as a possible D gene (6 bases). The V gene lost 4 bases and the J gene lost 4 bases, with 14 bases spanning the gap. CDR1 is SGHTA and CDR2 is FQGNSA in the germline V gene. This CDR3 spans 15 amino acids. The CDR3 here is CASSSAPGAGNTIYF. The CDR3, as DNA: TGTGCCAGCAGCTCAGCCCCGGGGGCCGGAAACACCATATATTTT.

The genes are TRBV12-3 or TRBV12-4 and TRBJ1-2; no firm D call. The length of the CDR3 is 10 residues. V was cut by 1 base and J by 8 bases, with 2 bases left in between. CDR3 sequence: CASSLGGYTF. The DNA of the CDR3 is TGTGCCAGCAGTTTAGGCGGCTACACCTTC.

By share of the sample, this clonotype is medium-sized. This chain joins TRBV7-2 and TRBJ2-3, with D possibly TRBD2 on 5 matching bases. The V end was cut by 3 bases, the J end by 1 base, with 11 bases between. The CDR3 length is 15 residues. Germline V gives CDR1 SGHTA, CDR2 FQGNSA. The CDR3 region has the DNA TGTGCCAGCAGCTTTCGTGCGGGCCGCACAGATACGCAGTATTTT. The encoded protein is CASSFRAGRTDTQYF. Full variable domain (missing parts from reference TRBV7-2 and TRBJ2-3): GAGVSQSPSNKVTEKGKDVELRCDPISGHTALYWYRQSLGQGLEFLIYFQGNSAPDKSGLPSDRFSAERTGGSVSTLTIQRTQQEDSAVYLCASSFRAGRTDTQYFGPGTRLTVL.

This clonotype has at least ten counts. J is TRBJ2-3 and V is TRBV7-2; 10 nucleotides line up with TRBD2. Germline V gives CDR1 SGHTA, CDR2 FQGNSA. This CDR3 comprises 16 residues. J was trimmed by 4 bases and V by 5 bases; bases with no gene match: 9. CDR3 nucleotide sequence: TGTGCCAGCAGCCGCGGCCTAGCGGGAGAAGCAGATACGCAGTATTTT. It translates to CASSRGLAGEADTQYF.

This clonotype came up many times. This chain joins TRBV7-8 and TRBJ2-5; D gene ambiguous. Germline loops: CDR1 SGHVS, CDR2 FQNEAQ. Trimming took 4 bases from V and 5 from J, leaving 8 bases between them. The length of the CDR3 is 12 residues. The CDR3 nucleotides read TGTGCCAGCAGCTCGCTAAGGGAGACCCAGTACTTC. Encoded protein: CASSSLRETQYF. Drawing the rest from reference TRBV7-8 and TRBJ2-5, the complete variable domain is GAGVSQSPRYKVAKRGQDVALRCDPISGHVSLFWYQQALGQGPEFLTYFQNEAQLDKSGLPSDRFFAERPEGSVSTLKIQRTQQEDSAVYLCASSSLRETQYFGPGTRLLVL.

The V call is TRBV24-1, the J call TRBJ2-1, with 9 bases lining up with TRBD2. CDR1 KGHDR and CDR2 SFDVKD come from the germline V gene. The CDR3 runs to 14 residues. With 5 bases clipped from V and 6 bases from J, the junction kept 4 bases outside the gene matches. The CDR3 spells CATSGGRAFNEQFF. The CDR3, as DNA: TGTGCCACCAGTGGCGGGAGGGCCTTCAATGAGCAGTTCTTC.

This chain connects TRBV11-2 to TRBJ2-1; D not certain. V lost 2 bases, J lost 2 bases, and 19 bases lay in between. Germline V gives CDR1 SGHAT, CDR2 FQNNGV. There are 18 residues in the CDR3. The CDR3 DNA reads TGTGCCAGCAGCTTATTCGCGACCAGTGGGCGCCCCTACAATGAGCAGTTCTTC. Its protein is CASSLFATSGRPYNEQFF.

V gene TRBV5-1 combines with J gene TRBJ2-2, with TRBD1 as a possible D gene (5 bases). The germline gives CDR1 SGHRS, CDR2 YFSETQ. This CDR3 region has 16 residues. Trimming removed 0 bases from V and 7 bases from J, with 16 bases in between. CDR3 residues: CASSLVRNPRDGELFF. The DNA of the CDR3 is TGCGCCAGCAGCTTGGTCCGGAACCCCAGGGACGGGGAGCTGTTTTTT.

This clonotype appeared a few times. The chain links TRBV30 to TRBJ2-2; 10 bases are a match to TRBD2. CDR1 is GTSNPN and CDR2 is SVGIG in the germline V gene (reference sequence). The V gene end was trimmed by 0 bases and the J gene end by 5 bases; junction bases not matched to a gene: 12. This CDR3 has 18 amino acids. The CDR3 spells CAWSVPLAGDVWTGELFF. In nucleotides, the CDR3 is TGTGCCTGGAGTGTACCCCTAGCGGGAGATGTATGGACCGGGGAGCTGTTTTTT.

This clonotype has ten or more counts. The chain recombines TRBV7-2 with TRBJ2-4; TRBD2 matches at 10 bases. The V and J ends lost 5 bases and 3 bases, in that order; junction bases with no gene match: 10. The CDR3 loop spans 17 amino acids. The germline CDR1 and CDR2 sequences are SGHTA and FQGNSA. The DNA for the CDR3 is TGTGCCAGCAGCCCTTTAGCGGGAGGCGGAGGCAAAAACATTCAGTACTTC. Amino acid sequence: CASSPLAGGGGKNIQYF.

This clonotype was counted between two and nine times. The chain combines TRBV27 with TRBJ2-5; D might be TRBD2 (6 bases). Germline V gene data show CDR1 as MNHEY and CDR2 as SMNVEV (reference sequence). The length of the CDR3 is 14 residues. The V end lost 6 bases, the J end lost 4 bases, and 15 bases lay between the germline ends. CDR3 nucleotides: TGTGCCAGCAGAGATAGGGACTTCGGAGAGACCCAGTACTTC. Its translation: CASRDRDFGETQYF.

In its sample, this clonotype was seen a few times. V gene TRBV4-2 combines with J gene TRBJ2-7; 7 nucleotides align to TRBD2. Germline V lookup: CDR1 LGHNA, CDR2 YNFKEQ. The CDR3 runs to 13 residues. J lost 7 bases, V lost 6 bases, and 9 bases had no gene match. The CDR3 sequence: CASSPVGEGEQYF. The CDR3 bases are TGTGCCAGCAGTCCCGTGGGGGAGGGAGAGCAGTACTTC.

This clonotype was counted ten times or more. The V and J genes are TRBV7-4 and TRBJ1-5; 7 positions agree with TRBD1. The trim removed 5 bases at V and 2 bases at J, leaving 15 bases unmatched. Germline CDR1 SGHVT, CDR2 SQSDAQ. This CDR3 comprises 18 residues. The DNA for the CDR3 is TGTGCCAGCAGCCCTTCACGAGGGGGACAGTGGCGCAATCAGCCCCAGCATTTT. This sequence encodes CASSPSRGGQWRNQPQHF.

This clonotype was found many times. J is TRBJ1-1 and V is TRBV11-2, with D unclear. The V gene lost 0 bases and the J gene lost 3 bases, with 5 bases spanning the gap. Per germline, CDR1 SGHAT and CDR2 FQNNGV. The CDR3 is 13 residues long. Here the CDR3 DNA reads TGTGCCAGCAGCTTAGAAGCGGACACTGAAGCTTTCTTT. It codes for CASSLEADTEAFF.

This clonotype was seen more than once but under ten times. V and J are TRBV6-6 and TRBJ2-7, with D maybe TRBD2 (5 bases). Germline values: CDR1 MNHNY, CDR2 SVGAGI (reference sequence). The CDR3 extends over 15 amino acids. V lost 2 bases, J lost 3 bases, and 14 bases lay in between. CDR3 sequence: CASSYASGSFYEQYF. The CDR3 bases are TGTGCCAGCAGTTACGCCTCGGGATCCTTCTACGAGCAGTACTTC.

In this sample, this clonotype turned up a few times. The chain recombines TRBV29-1 with TRBJ2-1; 7 bases are a match to TRBD2. This CDR3 has 14 residues. V dropped 2 bases and J dropped 5; count of bases not matched to a gene: 6. Germline values: CDR1 SQVTM, CDR2 ANQGSEA. CDR3 coding DNA: TGCAGCGTTGAATGGCGGGAGAGCGACAATGAGCAGTTCTTC. As protein: CSVEWRESDNEQFF.

At least ten counts were recorded for this clonotype. V is TRBV7-2 and J is TRBJ1-2; TRBD1 matches 7 bases. This CDR3 region has 14 residues. CDR1 and CDR2 (germline): SGHTA, FQGNSA. After removal of 10 bases from V and 8 bases from J, the junction contained 16 bases not matched to a gene. The CDR3 here is CATKRGDRAGGYTF. In nucleotides, the CDR3 is TGTGCCACCAAAAGGGGTGACAGGGCGGGGGGCTACACCTTC.

This clonotype was observed at least ten times. The V gene is TRBV5-6, the J gene TRBJ2-7, with D hard to call. Germline V gives CDR1 SGHDT, CDR2 YYEEEE. The V gene lost 5 bases and the J gene lost 1 base, with 7 bases spanning the gap. This CDR3 has 12 amino acids. In nucleotides, the CDR3 is TGTGCCAGCAGGTCAGGATCCTACGAGCAGTACTTC. Protein: CASRSGSYEQYF.

The table lists this clonotype with many counts. The V and J genes are TRBV7-2 and TRBJ2-5; maybe TRBD1 (6 bases). This CDR3 has 14 amino acids. With 3 bases removed from V and 4 bases from J, the gap between germline ends came to 12 bases. CDR1 is SGHTA, CDR2 FQGNSA, per germline. Written as DNA, the CDR3 is TGTGCCAGCAGCTTCCAGGGGCAGGGAGAGACCCAGTACTTC. Amino acids: CASSFQGQGETQYF.

This clonotype has more than one count but fewer than ten. The chain employs TRBV19 and TRBJ1-5, with D tentatively TRBD1 (6 bases). Germline V gene sequence: CDR1 LNHDA, CDR2 SQIVND (reference sequence). The CDR3 is made up of 16 amino acids. V lost 7 bases and J lost 3, with 19 bases in between. CDR3 nucleotide sequence: TGTGCCAGTACCCCCTGGGGGACACTCTCCAATCAGCCCCAGCATTTT. Residues: CASTPWGTLSNQPQHF.

This clonotype was recorded many times. The chain is built from TRBV7-2 and TRBJ2-3, with D uncertain. Germline assignment: CDR1 SGHTA and CDR2 FQGNSA. The CDR3 has 15 amino acids. Trimming took 5 bases from V and 4 from J, leaving 16 bases between them. CDR3 amino acids: CASSPAVAESDTQYF. The CDR3 DNA is TGTGCCAGCAGCCCCGCGGTAGCAGAATCAGATACGCAGTATTTT.

At least ten counts were recorded for this clonotype. This chain links TRBV7-2 with TRBJ2-1; TRBD2 aligns across 12 bases. The CDR3 extends over 18 amino acids. With 5 bases clipped from V and 4 bases from J, the junction kept 12 bases outside the gene matches. Germline V gives CDR1 SGHTA, CDR2 FQGNSA. Here the CDR3 reads CASSVDSTSGSLYNEQFF. Here the CDR3 DNA reads TGTGCCAGCAGCGTCGATTCGACTAGCGGGAGTCTGTACAATGAGCAGTTCTTC.

Ten or more counts support this clonotype. The gene calls are TRBV7-2 and TRBJ1-2, with TRBD1 as a possible D gene (5 bases). CDR1 is SGHTA, CDR2 FQGNSA, per germline. This CDR3 is 15 amino acids long. Trimming removed 2 bases at V and 5 bases at J, with 15 bases between. The CDR3 bases are TGTGCCAGCAGCTTAATTACAGGAACCGGTTATGGCTACACCTTC. Translating gives CASSLITGTGYGYTF.